This T cell receptor beta chain was identified in a study of blood T cell repertoires in COVID-19. For the study at large: The United States, Italy and Spain supplied acute and convalescent COVID-19 samples.

Germline V CDR1 and CDR2: MNHEY, SMNVEV (reference sequence). The CDR3 runs to 18 residues. V gave up 4 bases and J gave up 0 bases; unmatched junction bases: 11. In the original processing: Cell counts per sample came from amplifying reference gene primers. TCRdb's copy holds only in-frame clones and misses some; the assay was immunoSEQ multiplex PCR. V and J calls and clone size follow that table, whereas D and trimming were derived from the DNA. The table has over 90,000 clones, over 75% seen once; the top ten hold 13%. The receptor was derived from a human donor in a cohort sampled during active or convalescent COVID-19. The chain couples TRBV27 to TRBJ2-1; 8 nucleotides agree with TRBD1. Material: peripheral blood. The CDR3 here is CASSSLTQGVSSYNEQFF. Written as DNA, the CDR3 is TGTGCCAGCAGTTCACTAACACAGGGGGTGAGCTCCTACAATGAGCAGTTCTTC.